This T cell receptor (beta chain) was observed in a study of T-cell memory formation after mild COVID-19 (dated by TCRdb to the early 2020s). Study-wide context: TCR sequence clusters from the two donors were found to be largely donor specific. T-cell clones expanding and contracting after mild COVID-19 in two donors were tracked by longitudinal TCRalpha and TCRbeta repertoire sequencing. Two young, previously healthy adult volunteers made up the cohort, one male and one female.

Ficoll-Paque density gradient centrifugation was used to isolate PBMCs. This sample was sequenced with an Illumina NovaSeq 6000. TCRalpha and TCRbeta cDNA libraries were constructed by 5'RACE with constant-segment primers, with sample barcodes and unique molecular identifiers being introduced. RNA was extracted from every sample with Trizol reagent. Amplification of the libraries took two PCR steps, and the second step added a second sample barcode plus Illumina TruSeq adapters. Sequencing of libraries was performed on an Illumina NovaSeq with 2 x 150 bp paired-end reads. Concerning the study's data processing: The reads were demultiplexed and collapsed into UMI-guided consensus sequences using migec v1.2.7. Using mixcr v2.1.11, the UMI consensuses were aligned to TRA and TRB V and J templates and assembled into clonotypes. Clonotypes were classified as expanded or contracted when called significant by both edgeR and NoisET, with noise models trained on biological replicates. edgeR calls used a false discovery rate-adjusted p below 0.01 and a log2 fold-change threshold of 1. As an exploratory analysis of dynamics, max-normalized trajectories of the 1000 most abundant clonotypes were examined by PCA with hierarchical clustering. Separately sequenced CD4+ and CD8+ repertoires were used to assign a CD4 or CD8 phenotype to each responding clone. TCRdb applied fastp at Q25 and MiXCR to the public reads, then kept only in-frame beta chains. Rows with a matching CDR3 protein are joined into one entry that keeps the most common DNA and genes. The V and J calls come from TCRdb's annotation, not from the publication. The sample includes about 140,000 distinct CDR3 sequences, with 15% to 20% observed a single time. The ten largest clonotypes hold around 2% of the sample.

The germline V gene sets CDR1 to SGHRS and CDR2 to YFSETQ. V lost 3 bases and J lost 7 bases, and the count of bases not matched to a germline gene is 10. Measured from the cysteine to the phenylalanine, the CDR3 is 15 residues long. Only the CDR3 DNA is retained, 45 bases long and in frame from the first base. Study-wide conclusions, independent of this receptor: Contracting CD4+ clones were located mainly in the CM and EM memory subsets, whereas CD8+ clones were found to be enriched in EMRA. SARS-CoV-2 specificity of the second-wave clones peaking on day 37 was not confirmed. Only a couple of mild cases were covered by the study, and larger cohorts that include severe cases with pre-infection samples were considered necessary. Clones that contracted from day 15 to 85 showed balanced CD4/CD8 phenotypes, whereas a second wave of clones that expanded from day 15 to 37 leaned towards CD4+. Some responding clones were detected in pre-infection memory, suggesting pre-existing cross-reactive memory T cells joined the SARS-CoV-2 response.

In regard to this clonotype: No antigen is known for it. Nothing much larger sits one base from this clone, and base qualities are not available.

The source is an adult woman who had mild COVID-19 (a few samples of this study predate the infection). The sample titles of this study are shuffled in the database, so cell type and time point are left out; the donor was told from shared clones. The chain links TRBV5-1 with TRBJ2-5, and TRBD1 aligns with 9 junction nucleotides. The sample consisted of PBMCs or a T cell subset sorted from them (not recorded which). The CDR3 sequence is CASSWGDRDVGTQYF. The sequenced DNA is TGCGCCAGCAGCTGGGGGGACAGGGACGTTGGGACCCAGTACTTC.